Shown below are 15 T cell receptor beta chains from a single sample sequenced in a study of shared clonotypes between healthy human individuals. Profiled with immunoSEQ multiplex PCR; TCRdb holds only in-frame clones, not every one. Of roughly 760,000 clones listed, about 74% are singletons. The sample consisted of memory CD4+ T cells sorted from blood. Subset of the sample: CD45RA-negative fraction. Source of these receptors: a woman in her 30s in good health.

The rearrangement uses TRBV21-1 and TRBJ1-1. TRBV21-1 is labeled a pseudogene. The CDR3 totals 13 residues. The DNA for the CDR3 is TGTGCCAGCTCCTGGGGGGGGTACACTGAAGCTTTCTTT. This codes for CASSWGGYTEAFF.

A word on this clone: The sample carries other DNA sequences with the same CDR3. The rearrangement uses TRBV5-1 and TRBJ2-7; D is ambiguous. Germline-derived CDR1 and CDR2 are SGHRS and YFSETQ. Trimming shortened V by 0 bases and J by 4 bases, and 8 bases separated the two germline ends. This CDR3 region has 13 residues. CDR3 bases: TGCGCCAGCAGCTTGGACTCTTTTTACGAGCAGTACTTC. This gives the protein CASSLDSFYEQYF.

V gene TRBV5-4 combines with J gene TRBJ2-7, with D perhaps TRBD2 (7 bases). CDR1 and CDR2 from the germline V gene are SGHNT and YYREEE (reference sequence). The CDR3 has 15 amino acids. V lost 2 bases and J lost 1, with 13 bases in between. This chain's CDR3 is CASSFGGLISYEQYF. In DNA form, the CDR3 reads TGTGCCAGCAGCTTCGGGGGGCTCATATCCTACGAGCAGTACTTC.

This clone was observed a single time. The chain couples TRBV7-9 to TRBJ2-1; maybe TRBD2 (6 bases). The CDR3 is 15 amino acids. Germline loops: CDR1 SEHNR, CDR2 FQNEAQ (reference sequence). Trimming shortened V by 1 base and J by 1 base, and 8 bases separated the two germline ends. The CDR3 spells CASSLGLASYNEQFF. The CDR3 coding sequence is TGTGCCAGCAGCTTAGGGCTAGCGTCCTACAATGAGCAGTTCTTC.

The V gene is TRBV7-3, the J gene TRBJ2-1, with 13 nucleotides matching TRBD2. J gave up 7 bases and V 7 bases, and 13 bases lay outside the gene matches. This CDR3 region has 17 residues. The germline gives CDR1 SGHTA, CDR2 FQGTGA. The CDR3: CASNSPGLAGEENEQFF. The CDR3 DNA follows: TGTGCCAGCAATTCCCCCGGACTAGCGGGAGAGGAAAATGAGCAGTTCTTC.

CDR3 bases: TGCGCCAGCAGCCCGATGGAGGGGGTTCATGGCTACACCTTC. It yields the protein CASSPMEGVHGYTF. This chain uses TRBV5-1 with TRBJ1-2; possibly TRBD1 for D (6 bases). Germline V gene sequence: CDR1 SGHRS, CDR2 YFSETQ. This CDR3 has 14 amino acids. Trimming took 4 bases from V and 6 from J, leaving 16 bases between them.

The rearrangement joins TRBV11-2 to TRBJ1-2; D gene ambiguous. Per the germline V gene, CDR1 is SGHAT and CDR2 is FQNNGV. The CDR3 totals 16 residues. V gave up 3 bases and J gave up 1 base, with 15 bases separating them. The CDR3 loop is CASSLQSGSSNYGYTF. The CDR3 nucleotides are TGTGCCAGCAGCTTGCAAAGCGGAAGCAGTAACTATGGCTACACCTTC.

This clone has a single count. CDR3 in DNA: TGTGCCAGCAGCTTAGAGCCCCCCCGACAGGGTAATCGGCAGCCCCAGCATTTT. Translation: CASSLEPPRQGNRQPQHF. This rearrangement joins TRBV11-3 to TRBJ1-5; TRBD1 matches at 7 bases. The CDR3 extends over 18 amino acids. J was trimmed by 7 bases and V by 0 bases; bases with no gene match: 15. Germline assignment: CDR1 SGHNT and CDR2 YENEEA.

V gene TRBV11-2 combines with J gene TRBJ2-7; weak D call: TRBD2 (6 bases). Per germline, CDR1 SGHAT and CDR2 FQNNGV. V lost 5 bases to trimming and J lost 6 bases, with 14 bases between them. The CDR3 length is 13 residues. In nucleotides, the CDR3 is TGTGCCAGCAGCCGGGGGACCGGGTCCGAGCAGTACTTC. This translates into CASSRGTGSEQYF.

The chain carries TRBV30 and TRBJ2-5, with 9 bases fitting TRBD2. This CDR3 spans 16 amino acids. The trim removed 0 bases at V and 1 base at J, leaving 6 bases unmatched. Looked up from germline, CDR1 is GTSNPN and CDR2 is SVGIG (reference sequence). CDR3 residues: CAWSVLKREVQETQYF. CDR3 in DNA: TGTGCCTGGAGTGTTTTGAAGCGGGAGGTCCAAGAGACCCAGTACTTC.

The chain links TRBV2 to TRBJ1-6, with a weak D call TRBD1 (5 bases). The germline CDR1 and CDR2 sequences are SNHLY and FYNNEI. The CDR3 runs 14 residues. V lost 10 bases and J 10 bases, leaving 20 bases between the germline ends. As DNA, the CDR3 is TGTGCCACCAACCCGGGACTGGCCGACTCACCCCTCCACTTT. Protein: CATNPGLADSPLHF.

This clone was found once. The genes are TRBV7-9 and TRBJ1-2; D unclear. In germline, CDR1 is SEHNR, CDR2 FQNEAQ (reference sequence). The CDR3 covers 13 residues. Trimming removed 1 base at V and 8 bases at J, with 11 bases between. The CDR3 loop reads CASSLDGNRGYTF. Written as DNA, the CDR3 is TGTGCCAGCAGCTTAGACGGGAACCGCGGCTACACCTTC.

This sequence joins TRBV19 and TRBJ1-3; D possibly corresponds to TRBD1 (5 bases). Germline V gives CDR1 LNHDA, CDR2 SQIVND (reference sequence). The CDR3 has 15 amino acids. V lost 3 bases, J lost 2 bases, and 11 bases lay in between. DNA for the CDR3: TGTGCCAGTAGTATCACAGGTACGACTGGAAACACCATATATTTT. This sequence encodes CASSITGTTGNTIYF.

In this sample, this clone turned up a few times. The chain has TRBV7-9 and TRBJ2-3; D is undetermined. This CDR3 has 17 residues. Germline assignment: CDR1 SEHNR and CDR2 FQNEAQ (reference sequence). The V and J ends lost 6 bases and 2 bases respectively, with 21 bases between them. The CDR3 DNA sequence: TGTGCCAGCAGACCCCCCTTCCGGAGCCAGTACACAGATACGCAGTATTTT. Protein product: CASRPPFRSQYTDTQYF.

The rearrangement joins TRBV14 to TRBJ2-6; D not resolved. CDR1 is SGHDN and CDR2 is FVKESK in the germline V gene. The length of the CDR3 is 17 residues. V dropped 2 bases and J dropped 0 bases, with 11 bases sitting between them. CDR3 protein: CASSQWVSYSGANVLTF. Here the CDR3 DNA reads TGTGCCAGCAGCCAATGGGTATCGTACTCTGGGGCCAACGTCCTGACTTTC.